One and the same sample provided the 20 T cell receptor beta chains below, sequenced in a study of shared clonotypes between healthy human individuals. Libraries were prepared by immunoSEQ multiplex PCR; TCRdb keeps only in-frame clonotypes and omits some of them. This table has about 520,000 clones, over 75% appearing once. Sequencing was performed on PBMCs. The receptors shown here come from a woman between 40 and 55 years old in good health. Some clones in this sample may be carry-over from other donors' samples.

This clone is a singleton in its sample. A far larger clone is one nucleotide away, so this likely arose from a read error. Other nucleotide sequences in the sample specify the same CDR3. The gene calls are TRBV7-2 and TRBJ2-7; no reliable D call. V was shortened by 5 bases and J by 5 bases, with 25 bases between the two germline ends. The germline V gene has CDR1 SGHTA and CDR2 FQGNSA. CDR3 size: 17 residues. CDR3 residues: CASSILLWATKENEQYF. The CDR3 nucleotides are TGTGCCAGCAGCATCCTACTCTGGGCTACGAAAGAGAACGAGCAGTACTTC.

The chain carries TRBV30 and TRBJ2-4; the D is unclear. V lost 4 bases, J lost 0 bases, and 10 bases lay in between. The CDR3 totals 14 residues. Germline loops: CDR1 GTSNPN, CDR2 SVGIG (reference sequence). The CDR3: CAWTDILAKNIQYF. In nucleotides, the CDR3 is TGTGCCTGGACTGACATTCTAGCCAAAAACATTCAGTACTTC.

Concerning this clone itself: This likely reflects a read error, since a far larger clone is one base away. CDR3 DNA: TGTGCCAGCCGGGACAGGATGGTGCATGGCTACACCTTC. It specifies CASRDRMVHGYTF. The V call is TRBV5-4, the J call TRBJ1-2; 8 bases are shared with TRBD1. Germline lookup yields CDR1 SGHNT and CDR2 YYREEE (reference sequence). The V and J ends lost 7 bases and 6 bases, in that order; junction bases with no gene match: 8. This CDR3 has 13 amino acids.

The chain joins TRBV5-4 to TRBJ2-5; 10 bases line up with TRBD2. Trimming cost V 2 bases and J 4 bases; bases outside gene matches: 2. Germline assignment: CDR1 SGHNT and CDR2 YYREEE (reference sequence). The CDR3 length is 14 residues. CDR3 region: CASSLSSGGETQYF. In DNA, the CDR3 is TGTGCCAGCAGCTTATCTAGCGGGGGAGAGACCCAGTACTTC. The full variable domain, its missing parts supplied by reference TRBV5-4 and TRBJ2-5, is ETGVTQSPTHLIKTRGQQVTLRCSSQSGHNTVSWYQQALGQGPQFIFQYYREEENGRGNFPPRFSGLQFPNYSSELNVNALELDDSALYLCASSLSSGGETQYFGPGTRLLVL.

In the case of this clone: A far larger clone is off by one base, so a read error is likely. Other nucleotide sequences in the sample specify the same CDR3. The chain uses TRBV2 and TRBJ2-1, with D possibly TRBD2 on 5 matching bases. V was pared by 8 bases and J by 8 bases, with 16 bases between. Germline-derived CDR1 and CDR2 are SNHLY and FYNNEI. CDR3 length equals 13 residues. The DNA of the CDR3 is TGTGCCAGCCTAGCAGGAATCGGCCATGAGCAGTTCTTC. It translates to CASLAGIGHEQFF. Complete variable domain (other parts from reference TRBV2 and TRBJ2-1): EPEVTQTPSHQVTQMGQEVILRCVPISNHLYFYWYRQILGQKVEFLVSFYNNEISEKSEIFDDQFSVERPDGSNFTLKIRSTKLEDSAMYFCASLAGIGHEQFFGPGTRLTVL.

As regards this clone: It is likely a read error: a sequence one base away is far more abundant. No conserved phenylalanine or tryptophan is present at the end of the CDR3, so a read error is the likely explanation. V usage is TRBV5-1 and J usage is TRBJ1-2; D uncertain. The germline V gene encodes CDR1 SGHRS and CDR2 YFSETQ. The CDR3 is made up of 15 amino acids. The V gene lost 4 bases and the J gene lost 1 base, with 14 bases spanning the gap. CDR3: CASSPEGNRNYGYTL. Written as DNA, the CDR3 is TGCGCCAGCAGCCCGGAAGGAAACCGTAACTATGGCTACACCCTC.

The chain carries TRBV7-3 and TRBJ2-2; D remains unclear. Germline CDR1 is SGHTA and CDR2 is FQGTGA. The CDR3 spans 15 residues. The ends were cut back, 2 bases at V and 1 base at J, with 8 bases in the middle. Here the CDR3 reads CASSLRAMNTGELFF. In DNA, the CDR3 is TGTGCCAGCAGCTTACGGGCGATGAACACCGGGGAGCTGTTTTTT.

In this sample, this clone turned up once. The genes are TRBV2 and TRBJ2-7, with TRBD2 identical over 9 bases. Germline values: CDR1 SNHLY, CDR2 FYNNEI. The CDR3 has 14 amino acids. V was clipped by 8 bases and J by 1 base; unmatched bases: 6. The CDR3: CASLELAGSYEQYF. Written as DNA, the CDR3 is TGTGCCAGCCTGGAGCTAGCGGGATCCTACGAGCAGTACTTC.

This chain links TRBV6-5 with TRBJ1-4; perhaps TRBD1 as D (5 bases). CDR3 size: 14 residues. Germline V gene sequence: CDR1 MNHEY, CDR2 SVGAGI. V was pared by 2 bases and J by 5 bases, with 9 bases between. The CDR3 loop reads CASSYDRDNEKLFF. The CDR3 bases are TGTGCCAGCAGTTACGACAGAGACAATGAAAAACTGTTTTTT.

As regards this clone: A far larger clone is off by one base, so a read error is likely. V is TRBV2 and J is TRBJ1-5, with D unresolved. The CDR3 is 14 residues long. Germline V gene data show CDR1 as SNHLY and CDR2 as FYNNEI. The V end lost 2 bases, the J end lost 7 bases, and 12 bases lay between the germline ends. The CDR3 region is CASSETLSVQPQHF. CDR3 bases: TGTGCCAGCAGTGAAACGTTGTCGGTGCAGCCCCAGCATTTT.

V usage is TRBV7-9 and J usage is TRBJ1-5, with 7 bases lining up with TRBD1. With V trimmed by 8 bases and J by 4 bases, 5 bases remained unmatched. The CDR3 consists of 13 residues. The germline CDR1 and CDR2 sequences are SEHNR and FQNEAQ (reference sequence). Here the CDR3 DNA reads TGTGCCAGCGGCAGGGGGGGAAATCAGCCCCAGCATTTT. It codes for CASGRGGNQPQHF.

V is TRBV7-9 and J is TRBJ2-1; D gene ambiguous. The CDR3 loop spans 17 amino acids. Trimming pared 4 bases from V and 8 bases from J, leaving 24 bases between. Germline CDR1 and CDR2: SEHNR and FQNEAQ (reference sequence). CDR3 sequence: CASSSLPGVVLGYEQFF. CDR3 DNA sequence: TGTGCCAGCAGCTCCCTCCCGGGCGTCGTCCTGGGATATGAGCAGTTCTTC.

The CDR3 sequence is CASSGPWGQETQYF. CDR3 sequence (DNA): TGCGCCAGCAGCGGTCCCTGGGGTCAAGAGACCCAGTACTTC. The chain employs TRBV5-1 and TRBJ2-5; no clear D. Germline CDR1 and CDR2: SGHRS and YFSETQ. Deletions cut 4 bases from V and 2 bases from J, with 12 bases between. The CDR3 is 14 amino acids.

This clone has only a few counts. The chain is built from TRBV30 and TRBJ1-5; D unclear. Between the trimmed V and J ends, which lost 1 base and 1 base, there was a span of 23 bases. This CDR3 contains 19 residues. CDR1 is GTSNPN and CDR2 is SVGIG in the germline V gene (reference sequence). In DNA, the CDR3 is TGTGCCTGGAGTGCGATGAGACACCGCGGCCCTAGGAGCAATCAGCCCCAGCATTTT. This gives the protein CAWSAMRHRGPRSNQPQHF.

On this clone: The same CDR3 is also encoded by other DNA sequences in this sample. This chain links TRBV5-1 with TRBJ2-5; D unresolved. From germline, CDR1 is SGHRS and CDR2 YFSETQ. With 2 bases removed from V and 3 bases from J, the gap between germline ends came to 5 bases. The CDR3 runs 12 residues. The chain's CDR3 is CASSLDEETQYF. The CDR3 region has the DNA TGCGCCAGCAGCTTAGATGAAGAGACCCAGTACTTC.

The J gene is TRBJ2-3, the V gene TRBV5-1; no clear D gene. The CDR3 is 15 amino acids. V was clipped by 4 bases and J by 0 bases, with 12 bases between them. Germline V gene sequence: CDR1 SGHRS, CDR2 YFSETQ. The CDR3 protein is CASSQEDSSTDTQYF. The CDR3 coding sequence is TGCGCCAGCAGCCAAGAAGATTCTAGCACAGATACGCAGTATTTT.

About this clone: A read error likely explains this, since a far larger clone differs by one base. The gene calls are TRBV10-3 and TRBJ1-2; D is possibly TRBD1 (5 bases). V lost 9 bases and J lost 4, with 18 bases in between. The CDR3 is made up of 14 amino acids. Germline lookup yields CDR1 ENHRY and CDR2 SYGVKD. CDR3 DNA sequence: TGTGCCATATGGAACCCAGGGTTTGCCTATGGCTACACCTTC. It codes for CAIWNPGFAYGYTF.

The gene calls are TRBV4-2 and TRBJ2-7, with unresolved D. Trimming pared 0 bases from V and 3 bases from J, leaving 12 bases between. Germline-derived CDR1 and CDR2 are LGHNA and YNFKEQ. The CDR3 extends over 15 amino acids. CDR3 sequence reads: CASSQDSSPDYEQYF. In DNA form, the CDR3 reads TGTGCCAGCAGCCAAGATAGTTCTCCGGACTACGAGCAGTACTTC.

In its sample, this clone was seen once. Only one base separates this from a far larger clonotype, so it likely reflects a read error. This CDR3 is also generated by other DNA sequences in the sample. The chain uses TRBV29-1 and TRBJ2-3; TRBD1 or TRBD2 may be the D gene (6 bases each). The CDR3 totals 14 residues. The germline V and J ends were trimmed by 5 bases and 5 bases, with 17 bases remaining between them. Germline loops: CDR1 SQVTM, CDR2 ANQGSEA. The CDR3: CSVFGGPEVDTQYF. In DNA, the CDR3 is TGCAGCGTTTTCGGGGGCCCTGAGGTAGATACGCAGTATTTT.

The chain joins TRBV19 to TRBJ2-7; D is uncertain. There are 13 residues in the CDR3. Germline V CDR1 and CDR2: LNHDA, SQIVND (reference sequence). CDR3 nucleotides: TGTGCTCCTCCCCTTCTGAAAACCTACGAGCAGTACTTC. The encoded protein is CAPPLLKTYEQYF.